A single sample is the source of the 20 T cell receptor beta chains below, sequenced in a study of blood T cell repertoires in COVID-19. TCRdb keeps only in-frame clones here, not all; method: immunoSEQ multiplex PCR. The sample lists roughly 300,000 clones, 86% occurring once. The sequencing input was peripheral blood. Every receptor here comes from a woman in her 50s with acute or convalescent COVID-19.

The chain recombines TRBV5-1 with TRBJ2-7, with TRBD1 matching 10 bases. After removal of 3 bases from V and 6 bases from J, the junction contained 12 bases not matched to a gene. The germline gives CDR1 SGHRS, CDR2 YFSETQ. CDR3 length: 16 residues. As DNA, the CDR3 is TGCGCCAGCAGCTACCGCTCCATCGGGACAGGGGTCGAGCAGTACTTC. Its protein product is CASSYRSIGTGVEQYF. The whole variable domain, remainder taken from reference TRBV5-1 and TRBJ2-7, is KAGVTQTPRYLIKTRGQQVTLSCSPISGHRSVSWYQQTPGQGLQFLFEYFSETQRNKGNFPGRFSGRQFSNSRSEMNVSTLELGDSALYLCASSYRSIGTGVEQYFGPGTRLTVT.

The rearrangement uses TRBV7-3 and TRBJ2-5, with unresolved D. The ends were cut back, 5 bases at V and 2 bases at J, with 9 bases in the middle. The V gene's germline CDR1 is SGHTA and CDR2 FQGTGA. CDR3 length: 13 amino acids. The CDR3 DNA follows: TGTGCCAGCAGCCCAGGAACTCAAGAGACCCAGTACTTC. The encoded protein is CASSPGTQETQYF.

The rearrangement uses TRBV5-1 and TRBJ1-2, with TRBD1 identical over 7 bases. This CDR3 spans 14 amino acids. Looked up from germline, CDR1 is SGHRS and CDR2 is YFSETQ. Losses at the gene ends were 0 bases for V and 7 bases for J; bases not matched to a gene: 6. The CDR3 DNA reads as TGCGCCAGCAGCTTGGAGGTCAGGGGGGCTGGCTACACCTTC. Its translation is CASSLEVRGAGYTF.

J is TRBJ2-1 and V is TRBV3-1 (or the pseudogene TRBV3-2); perhaps TRBD1 as D (6 bases). Germline V gene sequence: CDR1 LGHDT, CDR2 YNNKEL (reference sequence). The V end lost 3 bases, the J end lost 10 bases, and 13 bases lay between the germline ends. CDR3 length: 13 residues. The CDR3 sequence is CASSHSQGREQFF. Written as DNA, the CDR3 is TGTGCCAGCAGCCACTCACAGGGAAGGGAGCAGTTCTTC.

This clone has only a few counts. The J gene is TRBJ2-3, the V gene TRBV5-1; 7 bases map to TRBD2. Germline V gives CDR1 SGHRS, CDR2 YFSETQ. This CDR3 has 15 amino acids. V shed 6 bases, J shed 0 bases, and the junction held 7 bases outside the gene matches. CDR3 in amino acids: CASTDSSGSTDTQYF. The CDR3 nucleotides read TGCGCCAGCACGGACTCTAGCGGAAGCACAGATACGCAGTATTTT. Full variable domain (missing parts from reference TRBV5-1 and TRBJ2-3): KAGVTQTPRYLIKTRGQQVTLSCSPISGHRSVSWYQQTPGQGLQFLFEYFSETQRNKGNFPGRFSGRQFSNSRSEMNVSTLELGDSALYLCASTDSSGSTDTQYFGPGTRLTVL.

The chain carries TRBV30 and TRBJ2-7; a weak D match, TRBD2 (5 bases). V was pared by 5 bases and J by 0 bases, with 17 bases between. The CDR3 sequence is 15 residues long. Germline V gives CDR1 GTSNPN, CDR2 SVGIG (reference sequence). The chain's CDR3 is CAWGRGSWSSYEQYF. The CDR3 DNA is TGTGCCTGGGGTAGAGGGAGTTGGTCCTCCTACGAGCAGTACTTC.

This chain uses TRBV3-1 (or the pseudogene TRBV3-2) with TRBJ1-4; no clear D gene. V was trimmed by 5 bases and J by 0 bases, leaving 7 bases between them. This CDR3 region has 14 residues. The germline V gene encodes CDR1 LGHDT and CDR2 YNNKEL (reference sequence). The CDR3 DNA follows: TGTGCCAGCAGCTCAGGTACAACTAATGAAAAACTGTTTTTT. This codes for CASSSGTTNEKLFF.

In the case of this clone: Additional DNA sequences in this sample encode the identical CDR3. V is TRBV9 and J is TRBJ2-5; TRBD2 aligns across 9 bases. The CDR3 is 15 residues long. Looked up from germline, CDR1 is SGDLS and CDR2 is YYNGEE. J was trimmed by 5 bases and V by 0 bases; bases with no gene match: 5. CDR3 DNA sequence: TGTGCCAGCAGCGTAGGGTTAGCGGGAGCTGAGACCCAGTACTTC. Translated: CASSVGLAGAETQYF.

The chain combines TRBV24-1 with TRBJ2-2; D gene uncertain. CDR3 size: 16 residues. Trimming stripped 1 base from V and 3 bases from J, with 11 bases between. Per germline, CDR1 KGHDR and CDR2 SFDVKD. The CDR3 sequence: CATSDLRTRDTGELFF. CDR3 bases: TGTGCCACCAGTGATTTACGAACGCGAGACACCGGGGAGCTGTTTTTT.

The rearrangement joins TRBV9 to TRBJ2-2; no definite D call. Trimming cost V 3 bases and J 1 base, with 4 bases left between them. Germline CDR1 reads SGDLS; CDR2 reads YYNGEE. This CDR3 is built from 13 residues. The CDR3 spells CASSGLNTGELFF. CDR3 bases: TGTGCCAGCAGCGGACTGAACACCGGGGAGCTGTTTTTT.

The chain links TRBV29-1 to TRBJ2-7; tentatively, D is TRBD2 (6 bases). Per the germline V gene, CDR1 is SQVTM and CDR2 is ANQGSEA. CDR3 length: 13 amino acids. V was pared by 2 bases and J by 4 bases, with 12 bases between. Written as DNA, the CDR3 is TGCAGCGTTGAAAGCGGGTCAGAGTACGAGCAGTACTTC. Protein sequence: CSVESGSEYEQYF.

This chain uses TRBV30 with TRBJ2-1; TRBD2 matches 7 bases. Germline lookup yields CDR1 GTSNPN and CDR2 SVGIG (reference sequence). Trimming cost V 2 bases and J 1 base; bases outside gene matches: 11. The CDR3 totals 17 residues. CDR3 nucleotide sequence: TGTGCCTGGAGTCGGGGAAGGACGGGAGGATCCTACAATGAGCAGTTCTTC. Translated: CAWSRGRTGGSYNEQFF.

The chain couples TRBV6-5 to TRBJ2-7; D perhaps matches TRBD2 (6 bases). Trimming left V 6 bases short and J 0 bases short, with 15 bases between. The CDR3 runs 15 residues. The germline gives CDR1 MNHEY, CDR2 SVGAGI. The DNA for the CDR3 is TGTGCCAGCAGCCCCACCCGGGGGAACTCCTACGAGCAGTACTTC. Translating gives CASSPTRGNSYEQYF.

The chain employs TRBV5-6 and TRBJ2-5; 8 nucleotides match TRBD1. The CDR3 consists of 14 residues. Germline lookup yields CDR1 SGHDT and CDR2 YYEEEE. V gave up 3 bases and J gave up 1 base; unmatched junction bases: 2. The CDR3 is CASSWTGIQETQYF. CDR3 coding DNA: TGTGCCAGCAGCTGGACAGGGATCCAAGAGACCCAGTACTTC.

This chain uses TRBV27 with TRBJ2-3; 8 nucleotides align to TRBD1. The CDR3 loop spans 17 amino acids. The ends lost 4 bases at V and 3 bases at J; junction bases unmatched: 12. The germline gives CDR1 MNHEY, CDR2 SMNVEV (reference sequence). Here the CDR3 DNA reads TGTGCCAGCAGTTCGCTCCGGGACAGGTATCGGACAGATACGCAGTATTTT. Protein sequence: CASSSLRDRYRTDTQYF.

The chain joins TRBV14 to TRBJ2-3; 12 bases align to TRBD2. The J segment lost 3 bases and the V segment lost 3 bases, leaving 10 bases of the junction unmatched. CDR1 SGHDN and CDR2 FVKESK come from the germline V gene. The CDR3 extends over 18 amino acids. Here the CDR3 reads CASSQTFTSGRRTDTQYF. The CDR3 DNA reads TGTGCCAGCAGCCAGACCTTCACTAGCGGGAGGAGGACAGATACGCAGTATTTT.

Note on this clone: At the DNA level, this CDR3 is encoded by other sequences in the same sample as well. This chain uses TRBV29-1 with TRBJ2-7; the D is unclear. The CDR3 runs to 15 residues. Trimming took off 4 bases at V and 2 bases at J, with 18 bases between the two ends. Germline CDR1 is SQVTM and CDR2 is ANQGSEA. This CDR3 is CSVGSDPTGPYEQYF. CDR3 nucleotide sequence: TGCAGCGTTGGGAGTGACCCGACGGGTCCCTACGAGCAGTACTTC.

The chain couples TRBV30 to TRBJ1-3; the match to TRBD1 covers 7 bases. Germline V gene data show CDR1 as GTSNPN and CDR2 as SVGIG (reference sequence). The trim removed 3 bases at V and 8 bases at J, leaving 4 bases unmatched. The CDR3 runs to 12 residues. CDR3 nucleotides: TGTGCCTGGAGCACAGGGGAATACACCATATATTTT. Protein product: CAWSTGEYTIYF.

The chain employs TRBV2 and TRBJ2-3, with 9 positions matching TRBD2. V gave up 1 base and J gave up 0 bases; unmatched junction bases: 11. The CDR3 covers 19 residues. Germline V gives CDR1 SNHLY, CDR2 FYNNEI. The CDR3 region is CASSEVLSTSGVSTDTQYF. DNA of the CDR3: TGTGCCAGCAGTGAAGTGTTGTCGACTAGCGGTGTTAGCACAGATACGCAGTATTTT.

Only one count was recorded for this clone. V is TRBV15 and J is TRBJ2-1; 10 bases fit TRBD2. Germline-derived CDR1 and CDR2 are LNHNV and YYDKDF (reference sequence). The CDR3 spans 14 residues. V was clipped by 5 bases and J by 8 bases; unmatched bases: 6. The CDR3 DNA is TGTGCCACCAGCCTAGCGGGAGTTGGCGATGAGCAGTTCTTC. Its translation: CATSLAGVGDEQFF.